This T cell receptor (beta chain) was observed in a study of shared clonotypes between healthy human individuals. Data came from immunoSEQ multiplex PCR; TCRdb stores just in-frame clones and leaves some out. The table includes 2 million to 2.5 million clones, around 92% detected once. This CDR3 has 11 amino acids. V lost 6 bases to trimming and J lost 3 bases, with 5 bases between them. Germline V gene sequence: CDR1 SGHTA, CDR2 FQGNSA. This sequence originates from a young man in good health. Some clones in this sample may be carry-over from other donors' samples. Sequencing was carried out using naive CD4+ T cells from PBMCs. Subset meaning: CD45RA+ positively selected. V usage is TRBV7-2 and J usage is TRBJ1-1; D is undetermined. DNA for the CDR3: TGTGCCAGCAGAAGGGACACTGAAGCTTTCTTT. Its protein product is CASRRDTEAFF.